A selection of T cell receptor beta chains follows, all from one sample in a study of blood T cell repertoires in COVID-19. Using immunoSEQ multiplex PCR, the repertoire was profiled, and TCRdb retains in-frame clones only, with some absent. This sample yields around 50,000 clones, of which more than 75% are seen a single time; over 8.5% belongs to the top ten. Sequencing was carried out using peripheral blood. These TCRs come from a man aged 50-59 years with active COVID-19. CDR3s include the opening cysteine and the closing phenylalanine or tryptophan. Fields, in order: J gene, V gene, CDR3 protein.

J: TRBJ1-2
V: TRBV7-2
CDR3: CASSLSPLGGYTF

J: TRBJ1-6
V: TRBV19
CDR3: CASSMRPGQGNSPLHF

J: TRBJ2-3
V: TRBV5-1
CDR3: CASSLQAGTDTQYF

J: TRBJ2-7
V: TRBV9
CDR3: CASSVVSGLAGGEQYF

J: TRBJ2-5
V: TRBV19
CDR3: CASSPGDQETQYF

J: TRBJ1-2
V: TRBV3-1/TRBV3-2
CDR3: CASSLGQGEGGYTF

J: TRBJ2-7
V: TRBV2
CDR3: CASTRDSGTYEQYF

J: TRBJ2-1
V: TRBV7-2
CDR3: CASSLQSGGSNEQFF

J: TRBJ2-7
V: TRBV7-2
CDR3: CASSPRTGSYEQYF

J: TRBJ2-1
V: TRBV7-8
CDR3: CASSPEGLVRHNEQFF

J: TRBJ1-4
V: TRBV6-1
CDR3: CASRRQGRTNEKLFF

J: TRBJ2-1
V: TRBV6-6
CDR3: CASSYSIGGGNEQFF

J: TRBJ1-5
V: TRBV2
CDR3: CASSERRGGNQPQHF

J: TRBJ1-6
V: TRBV24-1
CDR3: CATSDLLDRPLMGSPLHF

J: TRBJ2-3
V: TRBV6-4
CDR3: CASITLRGDRGRTDTQYF

J: TRBJ2-3
V: TRBV5-4
CDR3: CASSSGQDPDTQYF

J: TRBJ2-3
V: TRBV6-2/TRBV6-3
CDR3: CASSSPSSGGTTDTQYF

J: TRBJ1-1
V: TRBV9
CDR3: CASKRGLNTEAFF

J: TRBJ2-3
V: TRBV5-4
CDR3: CASSLPPELGDTQYF

J: TRBJ2-2
V: TRBV27
CDR3: CASSLRSRINTGELFF

J: TRBJ2-7
V: TRBV6-2/TRBV6-3
CDR3: CASSYSRGSYEQYF

J: TRBJ1-5
V: TRBV28
CDR3: CASSFGGAPRNQPQHF

J: TRBJ2-1
V: TRBV5-4
CDR3: CASSASLDRINEQFF

J: TRBJ1-4
V: TRBV16
CDR3: CASSQLIGATTNEKLFF

J: TRBJ2-2
V: TRBV24-1
CDR3: CATSDLSLGTGSTGELFF

J: TRBJ2-3
V: TRBV30
CDR3: CAWSGLAGVATDTQYF

J: TRBJ2-3
V: TRBV5-1
CDR3: CASSALADRTDTQYF

J: TRBJ1-3
V: TRBV5-4
CDR3: CATSRGESGNTIYF

J: TRBJ2-1
V: TRBV2
CDR3: CASRWTVQYEQFF

J: TRBJ1-1
V: TRBV4-2
CDR3: CASSQDWGDTEAFF

J: TRBJ2-1
V: TRBV9
CDR3: CASTPSGGPYNEQFF

J: TRBJ1-1
V: TRBV11-2
CDR3: CASSLSSWGGTEAFF

J: TRBJ2-5
V: TRBV19
CDR3: CATRGGLAGSTQETQYF

J: TRBJ2-5
V: TRBV18
CDR3: CASKTTDSQETQYF

J: TRBJ2-3
V: TRBV11-3
CDR3: CASSPSSVGDTQYF

J: TRBJ2-7
V: TRBV7-9
CDR3: CASSAIRDGSYEQYF

J: TRBJ2-5
V: TRBV3-1/TRBV3-2
CDR3: CASSHRGLEETQYF

J: TRBJ2-1
V: TRBV7-3
CDR3: CASSLALATYNEQFF

J: TRBJ2-2
V: TRBV5-1
CDR3: CASTSSGNTGELFF

J: TRBJ2-3
V: TRBV6-1
CDR3: CASSGTLAGGPSDTQYF

J: TRBJ2-3
V: TRBV4-3
CDR3: CASSQATGGDTQYF

J: TRBJ2-7
V: TRBV5-6
CDR3: CASSPGTSGRSEYF

J: TRBJ1-3
V: TRBV28
CDR3: CASRGQAGNTIYF

J: TRBJ2-1
V: TRBV27
CDR3: CASSFGLAGGNEQFF

J: TRBJ1-4
V: TRBV7-3
CDR3: CASSLTSGGTNEKLFF

J: TRBJ2-1
V: TRBV27
CDR3: CASKRQGRDEQFF

J: TRBJ2-6
V: TRBV24-1
CDR3: CATSETGGIGTGANVLTF

J: TRBJ1-2
V: TRBV19
CDR3: CASSNRRDGYTF

J: TRBJ1-2
V: TRBV20-1
CDR3: CSASQDNYGYTF

J: TRBJ2-5
V: TRBV28
CDR3: CASSPLTGPSQETQYF

J: TRBJ2-1
V: TRBV3-1/TRBV3-2
CDR3: CASSVLAGGPVEQFF

J: TRBJ2-7
V: TRBV19
CDR3: CASSITSGSYEQYF

J: TRBJ2-3
V: TRBV28
CDR3: CASSFSGSTDTQYF

J: TRBJ1-2
V: TRBV5-8
CDR3: CASSLVRGIYGYTF

J: TRBJ2-5
V: TRBV6-4
CDR3: CASSRIQGPQETQYF

J: TRBJ2-7
V: TRBV5-1
CDR3: CASSLNRDSYEQYF

J: TRBJ1-6
V: TRBV5-1
CDR3: CASSLGGPNSPLHF

J: TRBJ2-1
V: TRBV4-1
CDR3: CASSREAENEQFF

J: TRBJ1-5
V: TRBV10-3
CDR3: CAISDPGTGGRPQHF